These 20 T cell receptor beta chains were sequenced from one sample in a study of regulatory T cells in long-lasting Graves disease. The authors built TCR beta libraries using iRepertoire HTBI primers and Arm-PCR of CDR3 regions. TCRdb re-analysed the multiplex PCR reads in MiXCR, keeping a single row per CDR3 protein. The sample gives approximately 390,000 distinct CDR3 sequences, around 15% of which show up once; 20% is in the top ten. Time point noted: newly diagnosed GD, antithyroid drugs for less than 3 months. RNA from PBMCs was the source of the TCR library. The same specimen was also included in a second study, on T cells in Graves' hyperthyroidism and ophthalmopathy.

The sample here was peripheral blood mononuclear cells (PBMCs), taken at new diagnosis, from a patient treated with antithyroid drugs. The receptors originated from a woman between 18 and 29 years old with Graves disease.

This clonotype was seen repeatedly, ten times or more. This chain joins TRBV20-1 and TRBJ2-1; TRBD2 aligns across 9 bases. The CDR3 covers 16 residues. Losses at the gene ends were 5 bases for V and 1 base for J; bases not matched to a gene: 9. The germline gives CDR1 DFQATT, CDR2 SNEGSKA (reference sequence). CDR3 DNA sequence: TGCAGTGCTCTGTCGGTAGCGGGAGTTTCCTACAATGAGCAGTTCTTC. This sequence encodes CSALSVAGVSYNEQFF.

As for this clonotype: A much bigger clone sits one base away, suggesting this may be a read error. J is TRBJ2-4 and V is TRBV3-1; D is perhaps TRBD2 (5 bases). The CDR3 spans 19 residues. Germline V lookup: CDR1 LGHDT, CDR2 YNNKEL (reference sequence). This CDR3 reads CTSSQESLRISGTKNIQYF. In DNA, the CDR3 is TGTACCAGCAGCCAAGAGTCACTTAGGATTTCGGGGACCAAAAACATTCAGTACTTC.

This clonotype was observed a handful of times. This may arise from a read error, as a much more abundant clone is one base away. The rearrangement links TRBV2 to TRBJ2-3; 7 nucleotides match TRBD2. Trimming took 4 bases from V and 3 from J; bases not matched to a gene: 13. Germline V gene lookup returns CDR1 SNHLY and CDR2 FYNNEI. The CDR3 has 17 residues. The CDR3 region is CASSGIRTSIMTDTQYF. CDR3 nucleotide sequence: TGTGCCAGCAGTGGTATCAGGACTAGTATTATGACAGATACGCAGTATTTT.

Concerning this clonotype: This may stem from a read error, because a much larger clone lies one nucleotide away. The chain recombines TRBV7-9 with TRBJ1-4; no clear D. The CDR3 has 15 residues. The germline V gene encodes CDR1 SEHNR and CDR2 FQNEAQ (reference sequence). The CDR3 coding sequence is TGTGTCAGCAGCTTAGCGCTAGGGCGCAATGAAAAACTGTTTTTT. It specifies CVSSLALGRNEKLFF.

The chain is built from TRBV20-1 and TRBJ2-3; 7 nucleotides align to TRBD2. Germline CDR1 DFQATT, CDR2 SNEGSKA (reference sequence). With V trimmed by 3 bases and J by 0 bases, 6 bases remained unmatched. The CDR3 totals 15 residues. Written as DNA, the CDR3 is TGCAGTGCTAGGTCTCGCGGGAGTAGCACAGATACGCAGTATTTT. Encoded protein: CSARSRGSSTDTQYF.

The J gene is TRBJ2-2, the V gene TRBV6-1; TRBD1 matches at 11 bases. From germline, CDR1 is MNHNS and CDR2 SASEGT. This CDR3 has 15 amino acids. V lost 6 bases to trimming and J lost 8 bases; unmatched junction nucleotides: 8. CDR3 region: CASSIGTGGRGELFF. In nucleotides, the CDR3 is TGTGCCAGCAGCATCGGGACAGGGGGTAGGGGGGAGCTGTTTTTT.

The rearrangement uses TRBV6-4 and TRBJ2-3; 8 bases line up with TRBD2. J gave up 0 bases and V 3 bases, and 5 bases lay outside the gene matches. Germline V gene lookup returns CDR1 MRHNA and CDR2 SNTAGT. This CDR3 is built from 16 residues. DNA of the CDR3: TGTGCCAGCAGTGAAAATGGCGGGGGGAGCACAGATACGCAGTATTTT. This encodes CASSENGGGSTDTQYF.

Details on this clonotype: A read error is possible here, since a much larger clone lies one base away. The chain recombines TRBV29-1 with TRBJ2-7; tentatively, D is TRBD1 or TRBD2 (5 bases each). V was cut by 7 bases and J by 7 bases, with 20 bases left in between. Germline lookup yields CDR1 SQVTM and CDR2 ANQGSEA. This CDR3 contains 13 residues. CDR3 DNA: TGCAGCGCCGGTCCCGGGGCAGGGAGTGAGCAGTACTTC. It encodes CSAGPGAGSEQYF.

This chain uses TRBV4-2 with TRBJ2-3, with TRBD2 matching over 11 bases. The V gene end was trimmed by 3 bases and the J gene end by 1 base; junction bases not matched to a gene: 9. Germline-derived CDR1 and CDR2 are LGHNA and YNFKEQ. This CDR3 has 18 residues. The chain's CDR3 is CASSQILAGVKGTDTQYF. The CDR3 DNA is TGTGCCAGCAGCCAGATACTAGCGGGAGTCAAGGGCACAGATACGCAGTATTTT.

This clonotype was detected many times. The DNA of the CDR3 is TGTGCCAGCAGCGCCGTCGGACTAGCGGGGGGGCTAGAGACCCAGTACTTC. Translation: CASSAVGLAGGLETQYF. The genes are TRBV9 and TRBJ2-5; TRBD2 aligns across 15 bases. V lost 3 bases to trimming and J lost 4 bases; unmatched junction nucleotides: 7. Germline V gene lookup returns CDR1 SGDLS and CDR2 YYNGEE. The CDR3 loop spans 17 amino acids.

The chain links TRBV4-2 to TRBJ2-3, with D perhaps TRBD2 (6 bases). Germline V lookup: CDR1 LGHNA, CDR2 YNFKEQ. This CDR3 has 19 amino acids. Trimming pared 0 bases from V and 0 bases from J, leaving 19 bases between. CDR3 coding DNA: TGTGCCAGCAGCCAAGATCCGGGTAGCGGCCTGCCCAGCACAGATACGCAGTATTTT. It encodes CASSQDPGSGLPSTDTQYF.

This clonotype has a count of ten or more. The V gene is TRBV6-1, the J gene TRBJ2-2, with D possibly being TRBD1 (6 bases). V lost 6 bases and J lost 4, with 9 bases in between. The CDR3 extends over 13 amino acids. The germline V gene encodes CDR1 MNHNS and CDR2 SASEGT. CDR3 amino acids: CASRKGGTGELFF. In nucleotides, the CDR3 is TGTGCCAGCAGAAAAGGGGGCACCGGGGAGCTGTTTTTT.

This clonotype came up many times. The V gene is TRBV3-1, the J gene TRBJ2-1; D perhaps matches TRBD2 (5 bases). The CDR3 is 17 amino acids. Per the germline V gene, CDR1 is LGHDT and CDR2 is YNNKEL (reference sequence). The V end was cut by 4 bases, the J end by 4 bases, with 20 bases between. The CDR3 loop reads CASSPPPGYGEYNEQFF. CDR3 sequence (DNA): TGTGCCAGCAGCCCTCCTCCCGGTTACGGGGAATACAATGAGCAGTTCTTC.

This clonotype was counted ten times or more. The gene calls are TRBV3-1 and TRBJ1-5, with TRBD1 identical over 7 bases. The CDR3 spans 15 residues. The ends lost 0 bases at V and 5 bases at J; junction bases unmatched: 4. Looked up from germline, CDR1 is LGHDT and CDR2 is YNNKEL (reference sequence). The CDR3 DNA sequence: TGTGCCAGCAGCCAAGATGAGGGGGCTGATCAGCCCCAGCATTTT. Protein: CASSQDEGADQPQHF.

This clonotype occurred many times. The rearrangement uses TRBV13 and TRBJ2-7, with TRBD2 identical over 9 bases. The CDR3 is 15 residues long. Germline CDR1 PRHDT, CDR2 FYEKMQ (reference sequence). The V gene end was trimmed by 0 bases and the J gene end by 4 bases; junction bases not matched to a gene: 4. As DNA, the CDR3 is TGTGCCAGCAGCTTAGGCGGACTAGCGATGTACGAGCAGTACTTC. Protein sequence: CASSLGGLAMYEQYF.

In this sample, this clonotype turned up a few times. The gene calls are TRBV6-1 and TRBJ2-3, with D possibly TRBD2 on 6 matching bases. The V gene lost 8 bases and the J gene lost 0 bases, with 12 bases spanning the gap. CDR3 length equals 14 residues. Germline V lookup: CDR1 MNHNS, CDR2 SASEGT. The CDR3 sequence: CASRRDLSTDTQYF. In DNA form, the CDR3 reads TGTGCCAGCCGGAGGGACTTAAGCACAGATACGCAGTATTTT.

This clonotype was recorded many times. The chain uses TRBV7-8 and TRBJ1-2, with 7 bases matching TRBD1. The germline V gene has CDR1 SGHVS and CDR2 FQNEAQ. V lost 1 base to trimming and J lost 4 bases; unmatched junction nucleotides: 9. The CDR3 runs to 16 residues. CDR3 DNA sequence: TGTGCCAGCAGCTTAGATCCGACAGGGAAGGGCTATGGCTACACCTTC. It is translated as CASSLDPTGKGYGYTF.

V gene TRBV19 combines with J gene TRBJ2-3, with TRBD2 matching over 10 bases. This CDR3 spans 18 amino acids. Germline V gene data show CDR1 as LNHDA and CDR2 as SQIVND (reference sequence). J gave up 1 base and V 2 bases, and 9 bases lay outside the gene matches. The CDR3 bases are TGTGCCAGTAGTATATCCCCTCCAACTAGCGGGGGCACAGATACGCAGTATTTT. Residues: CASSISPPTSGGTDTQYF.

Many counts were recorded for this clonotype. The rearrangement uses TRBV27 and TRBJ2-7; D uncertain. V lost 6 bases, J lost 7 bases, and 16 bases lay in between. The CDR3 runs 13 residues. Germline V gene sequence: CDR1 MNHEY, CDR2 SMNVEV (reference sequence). The CDR3 here is CASRGSSLYEQYF. In DNA, the CDR3 is TGTGCCAGCAGGGGTTCGTCCCTCTATGAGCAGTACTTC.

This clonotype was observed a handful of times. V and J are TRBV25-1 and TRBJ2-3; TRBD1 agrees at 8 bases. Trimming removed 3 bases from V and 1 base from J; junction bases left unmatched: 12. This CDR3 is 18 amino acids long. Looked up from germline, CDR1 is MGHDK and CDR2 is SYGVNS. The CDR3 here is CASSDPPGGRGGTDTQYF. The CDR3 DNA sequence: TGTGCCAGCAGTGACCCTCCAGGGGGCAGGGGTGGCACAGATACGCAGTATTTT.